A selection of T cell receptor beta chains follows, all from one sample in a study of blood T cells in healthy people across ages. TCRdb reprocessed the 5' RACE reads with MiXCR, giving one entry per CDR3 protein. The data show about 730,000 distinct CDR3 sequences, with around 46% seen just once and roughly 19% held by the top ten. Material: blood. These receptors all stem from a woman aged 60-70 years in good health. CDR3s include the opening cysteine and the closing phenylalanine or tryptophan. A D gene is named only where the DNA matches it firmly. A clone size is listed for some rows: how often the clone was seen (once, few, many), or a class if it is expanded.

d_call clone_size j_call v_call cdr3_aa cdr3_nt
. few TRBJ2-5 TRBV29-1 CSVQTGGGPGTQYF TGCAGCGTTCAGACCGGGGGCGGCCCGGGGACCCAGTACTTC
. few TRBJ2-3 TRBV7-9 CASSFDRYTDTQYF TGTGCCAGCAGCTTCGACAGGTACACAGATACGCAGTATTTT
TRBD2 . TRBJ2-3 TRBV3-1 CASSQDWAGAADTQYF TGTGCCAGCAGCCAAGATTGGGCGGGAGCGGCAGATACGCAGTATTTT
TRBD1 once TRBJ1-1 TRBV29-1 CSVGTGTGALNTEAFF TGCAGCGTTGGGACCGGGACAGGGGCGCTGAACACTGAAGCTTTCTTT
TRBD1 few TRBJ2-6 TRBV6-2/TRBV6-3 CASRRTGAISGANVLTF TGTGCCAGCCGACGGACAGGGGCCATCTCTGGGGCCAACGTCCTGACTTTC
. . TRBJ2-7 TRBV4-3 CASSQDRRNSYEQYF TGCGCCAGCAGCCAAGATCGTCGGAACTCCTACGAGCAGTACTTC
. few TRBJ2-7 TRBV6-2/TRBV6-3 CASTAPREYNEQYF TGTGCCAGCACCGCCCCCCGGGAATACAATGAGCAGTACTTC
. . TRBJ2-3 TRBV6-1 CASTLVVGGDTQYF TGTGCCAGCACTCTTGTGGTTGGGGGAGATACGCAGTATTTT
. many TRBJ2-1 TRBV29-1 CSVEDRTGFSSYNEQFF TGCAGCGTTGAAGATCGCACGGGGTTTAGCTCCTACAATGAGCAGTTCTTC
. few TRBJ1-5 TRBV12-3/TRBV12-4 CASSQEMSNQPQHF TGTGCCAGCAGCCAGGAAATGAGCAATCAGCCCCAGCATTTT
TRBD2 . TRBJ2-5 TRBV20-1 CSAKRGGQETQYF TGCAGTGCTAAGCGGGGGGGACAAGAGACCCAGTACTTC
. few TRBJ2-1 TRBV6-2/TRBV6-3 CASSYVTGRIYNEQFF TGTGCCAGCAGTTACGTAACAGGGAGAATCTACAATGAGCAGTTCTTC
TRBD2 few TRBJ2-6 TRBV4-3 CASSQEGLAGVFGANVLTF TGCGCCAGCAGCCAAGAGGGACTAGCGGGAGTTTTTGGGGCCAACGTCCTGACTTTC
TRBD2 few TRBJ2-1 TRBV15 CATSRIAGVLDEQFF TGTGCCACCAGCAGGATAGCGGGAGTTCTCGATGAGCAGTTCTTC
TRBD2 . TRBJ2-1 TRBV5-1 CASSLWISGSRIDNEQFF TGCGCCAGCAGCTTGTGGATTAGCGGGAGTAGAATAGACAATGAGCAGTTCTTC
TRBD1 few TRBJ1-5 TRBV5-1 CASRQGEDQPQHF TGCGCCAGCAGGCAGGGGGAGGATCAGCCCCAGCATTTT
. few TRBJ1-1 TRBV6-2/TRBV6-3 CASSYGVDTEAFF TGTGCCAGCAGTTACGGAGTAGACACTGAAGCTTTCTTT
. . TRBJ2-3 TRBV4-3 CASSQGVADRTGTQYF TGCGCCAGCAGCCAAGGGGTGGCAGATCGCACAGGTACGCAGTATTTT
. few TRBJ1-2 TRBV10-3 CAISESLDRTTNYGYTF TGTGCCATCAGTGAGTCTTTAGACAGGACCACTAACTATGGCTACACCTTC
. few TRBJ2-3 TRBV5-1 CASSSQGIGVPTDTQYF TGCGCCAGCAGCTCCCAAGGAATAGGGGTTCCCACAGATACGCAGTATTTT
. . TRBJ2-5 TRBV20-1 CSLEDPTPSSYNEQYF TGCAGTCTAGAGGACCCCACACCCAGCTCCTACAATGAGCAGTACTTC
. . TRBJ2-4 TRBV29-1 CSVVGDGIQYF TGCAGCGTTGTGGGCGACGGCATTCAGTACTTC